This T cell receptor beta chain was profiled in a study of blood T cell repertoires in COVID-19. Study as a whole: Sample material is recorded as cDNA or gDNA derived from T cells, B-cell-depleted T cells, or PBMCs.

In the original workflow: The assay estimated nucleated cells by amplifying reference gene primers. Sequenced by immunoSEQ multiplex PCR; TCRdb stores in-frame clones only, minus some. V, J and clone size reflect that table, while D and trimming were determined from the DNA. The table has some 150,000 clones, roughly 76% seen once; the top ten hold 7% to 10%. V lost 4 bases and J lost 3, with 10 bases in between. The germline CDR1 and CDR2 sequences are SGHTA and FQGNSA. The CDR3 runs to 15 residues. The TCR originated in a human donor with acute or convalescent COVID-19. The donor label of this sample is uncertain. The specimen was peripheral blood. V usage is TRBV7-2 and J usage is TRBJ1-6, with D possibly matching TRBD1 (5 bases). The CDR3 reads CASSSGDFYNSPLHF. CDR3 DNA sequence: TGTGCCAGCAGCTCTGGGGACTTCTATAATTCACCCCTCCACTTT.